This T cell receptor (beta chain) was sequenced during a study of neurological immune-mediated disorders. Study-wide results and caveats: The absence of shared CDR3 amino acid sequences among expanded clones across subjects suggests private repertoires in all groups.

Germline V gene data show CDR1 as DFQATT and CDR2 as SNEGSKA (reference sequence). With V trimmed by 0 bases and J by 3 bases, 3 bases remained unmatched. The CDR3 consists of 15 residues. cDNA was made by 5'RACE with 10-nucleotide random UMIs. Every sequencing run produced over 200 million TCR-beta sequences that came from 15-18 subjects. MiXCR, applied by TCRdb to the 5' RACE reads, yields one record per CDR3 protein. Here the sample spans around 71,000 distinct CDR3 sequences, approximately 14% being singletons. Time point reported: longitudinal time-point 1 (baseline). Stored at -80 C, 2 million PBMCs were the source of the unsorted libraries. This clonotype was recorded at least ten times. The antigen is unknown.

Material: PBMCs. The sequence derives from a female donor with HTLV-1-associated myelopathy (HAM/TSP). V gene TRBV20-1 combines with J gene TRBJ2-1; 9 positions match TRBD2. CDR3 sequence reads: CSARDQLAGYNEQFF. CDR3 sequence (DNA): TGCAGTGCTAGAGATCAACTAGCGGGCTACAATGAGCAGTTCTTC.